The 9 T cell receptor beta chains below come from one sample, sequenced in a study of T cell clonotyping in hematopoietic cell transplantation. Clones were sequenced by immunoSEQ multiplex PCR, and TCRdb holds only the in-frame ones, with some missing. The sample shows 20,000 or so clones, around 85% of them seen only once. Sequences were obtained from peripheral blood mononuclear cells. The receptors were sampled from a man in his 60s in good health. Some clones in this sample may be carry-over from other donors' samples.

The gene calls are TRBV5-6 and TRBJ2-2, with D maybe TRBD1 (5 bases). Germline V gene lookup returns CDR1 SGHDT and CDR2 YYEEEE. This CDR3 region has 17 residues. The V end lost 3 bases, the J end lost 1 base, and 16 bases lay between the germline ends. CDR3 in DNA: TGTGCCAGCAGCTCCCTCAGGGAAGGAAGGAACACCGGGGAGCTGTTTTTT. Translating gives CASSSLREGRNTGELFF.

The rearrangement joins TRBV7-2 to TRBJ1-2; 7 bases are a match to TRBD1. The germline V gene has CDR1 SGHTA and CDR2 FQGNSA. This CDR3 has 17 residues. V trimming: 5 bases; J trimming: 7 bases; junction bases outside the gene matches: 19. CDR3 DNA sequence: TGTGCCAGCAGCACGTGGGAATTTAGGACAGGTTTAAGTGGCTACACCTTC. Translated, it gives CASSTWEFRTGLSGYTF. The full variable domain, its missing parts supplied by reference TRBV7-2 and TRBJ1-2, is GAGVSQSPSNKVTEKGKDVELRCDPISGHTALYWYRQSLGQGLEFLIYFQGNSAPDKSGLPSDRFSAERTGGSVSTLTIQRTQQEDSAVYLCASSTWEFRTGLSGYTFGSGTRLTVV.

Here the CDR3 DNA reads TGCGCCAGCAGCTTGGTTGCTACCGGCTACGAGCAGTACTTC. Its translation: CASSLVATGYEQYF. The chain carries TRBV5-1 and TRBJ2-7, with D uncertain. The germline V gene has CDR1 SGHRS and CDR2 YFSETQ. The CDR3 spans 14 residues. V lost 0 bases and J lost 3, with 10 bases in between.

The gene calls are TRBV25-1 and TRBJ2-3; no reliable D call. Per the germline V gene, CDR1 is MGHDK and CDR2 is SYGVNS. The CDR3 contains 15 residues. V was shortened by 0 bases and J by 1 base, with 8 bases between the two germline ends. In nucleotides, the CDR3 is TGTGCCAGCAGTGAATATGGGTCCCGCACAGATACGCAGTATTTT. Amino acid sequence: CASSEYGSRTDTQYF.

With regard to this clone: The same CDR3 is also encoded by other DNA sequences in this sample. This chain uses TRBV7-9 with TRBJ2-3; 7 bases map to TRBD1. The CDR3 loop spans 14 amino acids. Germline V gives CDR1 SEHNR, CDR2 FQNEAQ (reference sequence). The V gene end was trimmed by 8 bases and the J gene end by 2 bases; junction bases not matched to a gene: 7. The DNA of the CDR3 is TGTGCCAGCGCGCCGACAGGGAACACAGATACGCAGTATTTT. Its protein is CASAPTGNTDTQYF.

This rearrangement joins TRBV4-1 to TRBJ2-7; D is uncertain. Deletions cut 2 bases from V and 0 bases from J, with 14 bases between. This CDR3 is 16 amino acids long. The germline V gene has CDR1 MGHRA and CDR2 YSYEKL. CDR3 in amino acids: CASSQIREQSSYEQYF. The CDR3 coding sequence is TGCGCCAGCAGCCAAATCCGAGAACAGAGCTCCTACGAGCAGTACTTC.

The CDR3 loop reads CATSGRQGLTNEKLFF. The CDR3 DNA reads as TGTGCCACCAGCGGGCGACAGGGCCTCACTAATGAAAAACTGTTTTTT. The genes are TRBV15 and TRBJ1-4; 7 bases are shared with TRBD1. Unmatched junction bases numbered 8, after V lost 5 bases and J lost 2 bases. Germline CDR1 is LNHNV and CDR2 is YYDKDF (reference sequence). The CDR3 totals 16 residues.

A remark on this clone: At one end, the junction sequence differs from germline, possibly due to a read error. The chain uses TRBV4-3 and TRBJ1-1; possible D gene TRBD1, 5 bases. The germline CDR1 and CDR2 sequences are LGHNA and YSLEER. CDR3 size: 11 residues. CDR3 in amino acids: CASSQGDRVKF. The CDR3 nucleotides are TGCGCCAGCAGCCAAGGGGACCGAGTGAAATTT.

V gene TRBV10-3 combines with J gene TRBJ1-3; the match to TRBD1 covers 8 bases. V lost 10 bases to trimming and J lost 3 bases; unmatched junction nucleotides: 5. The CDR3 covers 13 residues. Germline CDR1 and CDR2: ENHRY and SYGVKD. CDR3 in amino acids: CASLTGVGNTIYF. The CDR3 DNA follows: TGTGCCAGCCTGACAGGGGTTGGAAACACCATATATTTT.